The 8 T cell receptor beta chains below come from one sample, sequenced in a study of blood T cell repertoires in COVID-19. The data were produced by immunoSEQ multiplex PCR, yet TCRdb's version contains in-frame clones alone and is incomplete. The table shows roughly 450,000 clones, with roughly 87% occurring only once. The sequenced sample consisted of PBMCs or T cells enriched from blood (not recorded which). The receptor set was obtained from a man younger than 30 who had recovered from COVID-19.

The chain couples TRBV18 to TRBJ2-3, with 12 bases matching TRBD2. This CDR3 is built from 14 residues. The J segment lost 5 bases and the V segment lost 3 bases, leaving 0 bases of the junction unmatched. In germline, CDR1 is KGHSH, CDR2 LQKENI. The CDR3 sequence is CASSPGLAGDTQYF. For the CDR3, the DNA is TGTGCCAGCTCACCGGGACTAGCGGGAGATACGCAGTATTTT. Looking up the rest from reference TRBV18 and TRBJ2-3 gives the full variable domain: NAGVMQNPRHLVRRRGQEARLRCSPMKGHSHVYWYRQLPEEGLKFMVYLQKENIIDESGMPKERFSAEFPKEGPSILRIQQVVRGDSAAYFCASSPGLAGDTQYFGPGTRLTVL.

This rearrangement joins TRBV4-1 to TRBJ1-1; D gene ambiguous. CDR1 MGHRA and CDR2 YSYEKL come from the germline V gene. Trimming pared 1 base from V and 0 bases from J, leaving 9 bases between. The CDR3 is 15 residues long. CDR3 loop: CASSQGHSLNTEAFF. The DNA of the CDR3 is TGCGCCAGCAGCCAAGGGCACAGCTTGAACACTGAAGCTTTCTTT.

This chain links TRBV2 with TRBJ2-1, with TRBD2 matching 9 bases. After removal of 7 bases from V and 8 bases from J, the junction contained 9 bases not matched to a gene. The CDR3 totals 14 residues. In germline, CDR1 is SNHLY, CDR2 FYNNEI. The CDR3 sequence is CASTVTSGGDEQFF. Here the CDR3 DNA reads TGTGCCAGCACCGTGACTAGCGGCGGCGATGAGCAGTTCTTC.

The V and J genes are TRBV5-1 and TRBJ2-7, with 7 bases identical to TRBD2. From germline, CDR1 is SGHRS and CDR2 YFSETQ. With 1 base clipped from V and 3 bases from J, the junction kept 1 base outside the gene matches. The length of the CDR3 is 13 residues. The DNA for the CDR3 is TGCGCCAGCAGCTTGCGCGGGGGCTACGAGCAGTACTTC. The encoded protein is CASSLRGGYEQYF. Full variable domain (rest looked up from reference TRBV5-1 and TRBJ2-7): KAGVTQTPRYLIKTRGQQVTLSCSPISGHRSVSWYQQTPGQGLQFLFEYFSETQRNKGNFPGRFSGRQFSNSRSEMNVSTLELGDSALYLCASSLRGGYEQYFGPGTRLTVT.

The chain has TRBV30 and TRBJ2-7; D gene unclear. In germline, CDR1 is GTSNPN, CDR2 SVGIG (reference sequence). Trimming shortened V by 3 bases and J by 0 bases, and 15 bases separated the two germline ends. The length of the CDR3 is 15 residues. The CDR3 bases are TGTGCCTGGAGAATAGACTTTGCCGCCTCCTACGAGCAGTACTTC. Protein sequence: CAWRIDFAASYEQYF.

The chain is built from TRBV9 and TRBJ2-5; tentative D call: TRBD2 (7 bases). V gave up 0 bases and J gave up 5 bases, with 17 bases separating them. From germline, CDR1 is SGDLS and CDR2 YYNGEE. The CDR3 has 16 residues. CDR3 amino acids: CASSVAAGDMGETQYF. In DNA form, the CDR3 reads TGTGCCAGCAGCGTAGCTGCGGGGGACATGGGGGAGACCCAGTACTTC.

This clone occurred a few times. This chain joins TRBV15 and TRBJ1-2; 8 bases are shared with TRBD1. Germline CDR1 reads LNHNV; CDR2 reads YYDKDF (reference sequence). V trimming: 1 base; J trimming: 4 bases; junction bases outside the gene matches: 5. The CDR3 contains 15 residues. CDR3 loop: CATSRGNQGAYGYTF. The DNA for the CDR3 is TGTGCCACCAGCAGAGGAAACCAGGGGGCCTATGGCTACACCTTC.

The CDR3 DNA sequence: TGTGCCAGCTCACCAGCTAGCGGGGGGTACCTATCCAATGAGCAGTTCTTC. Amino acid sequence: CASSPASGGYLSNEQFF. The chain combines TRBV18 with TRBJ2-1, with 11 bases identical to TRBD2. J gave up 6 bases and V 2 bases, and 9 bases lay outside the gene matches. Germline CDR1 reads KGHSH; CDR2 reads LQKENI. CDR3 length equals 17 residues.